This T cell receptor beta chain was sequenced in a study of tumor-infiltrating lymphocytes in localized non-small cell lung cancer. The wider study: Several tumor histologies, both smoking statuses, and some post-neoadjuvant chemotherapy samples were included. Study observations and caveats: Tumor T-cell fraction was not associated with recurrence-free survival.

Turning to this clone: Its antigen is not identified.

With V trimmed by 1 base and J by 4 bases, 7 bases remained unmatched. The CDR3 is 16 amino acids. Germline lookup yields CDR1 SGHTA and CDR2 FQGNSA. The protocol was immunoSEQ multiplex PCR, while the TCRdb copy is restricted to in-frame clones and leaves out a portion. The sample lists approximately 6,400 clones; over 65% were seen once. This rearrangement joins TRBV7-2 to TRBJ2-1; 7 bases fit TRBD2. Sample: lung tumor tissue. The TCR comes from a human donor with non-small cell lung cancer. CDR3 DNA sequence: TGTGCCAGCAGCTTAGTAAGGGGAGGGCGGTACAATGAGCAGTTCTTC. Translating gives CASSLVRGGRYNEQFF.